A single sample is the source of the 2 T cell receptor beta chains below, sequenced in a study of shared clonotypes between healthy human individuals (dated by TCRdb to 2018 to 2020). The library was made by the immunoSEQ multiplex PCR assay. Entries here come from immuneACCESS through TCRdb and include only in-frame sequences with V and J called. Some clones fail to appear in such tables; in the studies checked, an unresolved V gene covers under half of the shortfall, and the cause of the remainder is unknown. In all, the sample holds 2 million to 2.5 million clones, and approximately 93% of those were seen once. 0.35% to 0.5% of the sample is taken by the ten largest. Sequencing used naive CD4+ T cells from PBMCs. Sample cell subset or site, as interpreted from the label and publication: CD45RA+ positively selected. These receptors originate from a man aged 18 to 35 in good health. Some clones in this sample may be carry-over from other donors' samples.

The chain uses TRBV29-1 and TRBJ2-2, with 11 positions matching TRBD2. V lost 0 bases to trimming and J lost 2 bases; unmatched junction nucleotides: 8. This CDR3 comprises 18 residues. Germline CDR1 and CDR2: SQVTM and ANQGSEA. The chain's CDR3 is CSVEDRASGRRNTGELFF. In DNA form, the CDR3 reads TGCAGCGTTGAAGATCGTGCTAGCGGGAGGCGAAACACCGGGGAGCTGTTTTTT.

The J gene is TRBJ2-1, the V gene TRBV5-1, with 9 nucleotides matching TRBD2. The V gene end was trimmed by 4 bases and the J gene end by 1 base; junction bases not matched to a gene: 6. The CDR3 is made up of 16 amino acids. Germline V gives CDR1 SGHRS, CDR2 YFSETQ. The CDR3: CASSPSAGGSYNEQFF. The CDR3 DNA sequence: TGCGCCAGCAGCCCGTCAGCGGGAGGATCCTACAATGAGCAGTTCTTC.